This T cell receptor beta chain appears in the sequencing data of a study of blood T cell repertoires in COVID-19. CDR1 is MNHEY and CDR2 is SVGAGI in the germline V gene. CDR3 length: 16 amino acids. The germline V and J ends were trimmed by 3 bases and 4 bases, with 15 bases remaining between them. TCRdb's copy holds only in-frame clones and misses some; the assay was immunoSEQ multiplex PCR. The sample yields roughly 500,000 clones, roughly 85% seen once. This sequence joins TRBV6-5 and TRBJ1-4; a possible D gene is TRBD1 (6 bases). Sequencing was carried out using peripheral blood. The TCR comes from a human donor in a cohort sampled during active COVID-19. CDR3 loop: CASSYLAPGVNEKLFF. CDR3 in DNA: TGTGCCAGCAGTTATCTCGCCCCAGGGGTTAATGAAAAACTGTTTTTT.